The following is a TCR beta chain sequence with its context. Its antigen is not identified. The sample originates from a study of T-cell memory formation after mild COVID-19. Whole-study context: TCR clusters largely stayed donor specific. Notes on the study in general: Contracting clones localized mainly to CM and EM when CD4+ and mainly to EMRA when CD8+.

TCRdb redid the calling of the 5' RACE reads with MiXCR, one entry per CDR3 protein. The sample has under 300,000 distinct CDR3 sequences, approximately 7.6% seen once; the top ten hold 22%. The length of the CDR3 is 15 residues. Losses at the gene ends were 0 bases for V and 2 bases for J; bases not matched to a gene: 3. Germline CDR1 reads MGHRA; CDR2 reads YSYEKL. The sequence was obtained from a man aged 18 to 30 who had mild COVID-19 (a few samples of this study predate the infection). Cell type and time point are not known. Specimen: PBMCs or a T cell subset sorted from them (not recorded which). V usage is TRBV4-1 and J usage is TRBJ2-7; 8 bases map to TRBD2. The CDR3 here is CASSQDSGEPYEQYF. The CDR3 coding sequence is TGCGCCAGCAGCCAAGATAGCGGGGAGCCCTACGAGCAGTACTTC.